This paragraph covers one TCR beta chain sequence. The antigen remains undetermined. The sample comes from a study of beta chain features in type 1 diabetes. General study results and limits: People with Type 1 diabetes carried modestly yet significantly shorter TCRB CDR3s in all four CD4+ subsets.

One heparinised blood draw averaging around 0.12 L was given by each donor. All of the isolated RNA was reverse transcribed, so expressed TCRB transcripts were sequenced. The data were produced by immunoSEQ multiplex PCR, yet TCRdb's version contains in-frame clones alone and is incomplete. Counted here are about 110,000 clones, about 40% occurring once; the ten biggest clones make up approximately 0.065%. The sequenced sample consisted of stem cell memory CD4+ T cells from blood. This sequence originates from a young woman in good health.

Here the CDR3 reads CASSERVGESSYEQYF. The CDR3 DNA follows: TGTGCCAGCAGTGAACGGGTAGGGGAAAGCTCCTACGAGCAGTACTTC. The rearrangement uses TRBV6-1 and TRBJ2-7; D is perhaps TRBD1 (5 bases). Looked up from germline, CDR1 is MNHNS and CDR2 is SASEGT. This CDR3 is built from 16 residues. V gave up 2 bases and J gave up 0 bases, with 14 bases separating them.